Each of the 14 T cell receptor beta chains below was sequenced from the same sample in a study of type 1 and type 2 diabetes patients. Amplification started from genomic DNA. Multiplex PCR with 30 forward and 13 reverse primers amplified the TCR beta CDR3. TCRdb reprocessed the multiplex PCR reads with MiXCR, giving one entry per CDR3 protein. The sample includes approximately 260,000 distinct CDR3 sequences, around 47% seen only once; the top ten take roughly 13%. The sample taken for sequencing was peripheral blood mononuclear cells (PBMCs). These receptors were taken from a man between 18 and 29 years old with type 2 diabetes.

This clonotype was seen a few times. The CDR3 here is CAWSVQRASGANVLTF. In DNA form, the CDR3 reads TGTGCCTGGAGTGTACAGAGGGCCTCTGGGGCCAACGTCCTGACTTTC. The chain carries TRBV30 and TRBJ2-6, with TRBD2 as a possible D gene (5 bases). The germline V gene encodes CDR1 GTSNPN and CDR2 SVGIG (reference sequence). This CDR3 contains 16 residues. V was trimmed by 0 bases and J by 0 bases, leaving 9 bases between them.

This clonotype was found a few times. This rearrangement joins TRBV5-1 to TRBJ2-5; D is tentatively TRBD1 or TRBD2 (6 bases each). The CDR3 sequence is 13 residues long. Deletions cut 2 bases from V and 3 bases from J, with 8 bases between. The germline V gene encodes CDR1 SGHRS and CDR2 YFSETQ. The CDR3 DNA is TGCGCCAGCAGCTTAGGGGGGAAAGAGACCCAGTACTTC. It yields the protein CASSLGGKETQYF.

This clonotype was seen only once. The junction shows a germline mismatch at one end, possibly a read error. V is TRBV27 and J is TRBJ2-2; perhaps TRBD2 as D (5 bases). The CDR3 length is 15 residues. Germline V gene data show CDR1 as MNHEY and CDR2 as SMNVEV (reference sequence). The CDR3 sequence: CASSFLRTTTGELLF. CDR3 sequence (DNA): TGTGCCAGCAGTTTCCTTCGGACCACCACCGGGGAGCTGCTTTTT.

The CDR3 DNA follows: TGTGCCAGCAGCCCGCACATAAATGGGGCCAACGTCCTGACTTTC. Translating it yields CASSPHINGANVLTF. The chain links TRBV7-2 to TRBJ2-6; D not resolved. Germline V gives CDR1 SGHTA, CDR2 FQGNSA. The CDR3 sequence is 15 residues long. V lost 5 bases and J 3 bases, leaving 11 bases between the germline ends.

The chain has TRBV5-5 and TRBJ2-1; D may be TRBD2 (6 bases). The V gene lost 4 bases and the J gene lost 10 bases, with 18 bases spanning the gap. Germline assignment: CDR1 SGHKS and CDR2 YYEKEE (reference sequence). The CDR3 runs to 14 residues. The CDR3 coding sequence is TGTGCCAGCAGCGACGCAGGACTACTTGGGGAGCAGTTCTTC. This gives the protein CASSDAGLLGEQFF.

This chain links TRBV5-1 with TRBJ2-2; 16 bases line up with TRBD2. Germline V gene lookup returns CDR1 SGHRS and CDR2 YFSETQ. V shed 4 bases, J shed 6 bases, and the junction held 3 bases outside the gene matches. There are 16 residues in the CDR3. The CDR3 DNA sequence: TGCGCCAGCAGCCGGGGACTAGCGGGAGGGCCCGGGGAGCTGTTTTTT. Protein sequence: CASSRGLAGGPGELFF.

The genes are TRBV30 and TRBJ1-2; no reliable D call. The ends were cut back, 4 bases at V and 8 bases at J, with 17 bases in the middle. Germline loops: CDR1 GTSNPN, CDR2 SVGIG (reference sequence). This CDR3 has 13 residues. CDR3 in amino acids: CAWTVVDPWGYTF. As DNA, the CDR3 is TGTGCCTGGACAGTGGTGGACCCGTGGGGCTACACCTTC. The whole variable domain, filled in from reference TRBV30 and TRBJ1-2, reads SQTIHQWPATLVQPVGSPLSLECTVEGTSNPNLYWYRQAAGRGLQLLFYSVGIGQISSEVPQNLSASRPQDRQFILSSKKLLLSDSGFYLCAWTVVDPWGYTFGSGTRLTVV.

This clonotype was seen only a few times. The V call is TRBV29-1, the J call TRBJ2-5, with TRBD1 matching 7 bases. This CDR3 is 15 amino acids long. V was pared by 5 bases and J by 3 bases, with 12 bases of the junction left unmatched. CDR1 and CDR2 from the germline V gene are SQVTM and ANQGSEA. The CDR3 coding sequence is TGCAGCGTTTTGACTACCGGGACAGCCAAAGAGACCCAGTACTTC. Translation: CSVLTTGTAKETQYF.

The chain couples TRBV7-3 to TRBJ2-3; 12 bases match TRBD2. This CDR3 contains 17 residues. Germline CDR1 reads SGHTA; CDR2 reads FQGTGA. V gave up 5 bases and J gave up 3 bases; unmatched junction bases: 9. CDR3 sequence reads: CASSPRPTSGGTDTQYF. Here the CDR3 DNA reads TGTGCCAGCAGCCCGCGCCCGACTAGCGGGGGAACAGATACGCAGTATTTT.

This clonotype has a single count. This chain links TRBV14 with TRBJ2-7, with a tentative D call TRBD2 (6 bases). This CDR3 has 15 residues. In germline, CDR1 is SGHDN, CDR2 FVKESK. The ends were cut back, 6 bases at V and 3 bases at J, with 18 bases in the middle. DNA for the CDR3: TGTGCCAGCAGTGACGGAGGGGCCCCCGGCTACGAGCAGTACTTC. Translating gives CASSDGGAPGYEQYF.

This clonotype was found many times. Here the CDR3 DNA reads TGTGCCACCAGCAGAGATGGTGAGACCCAGTACTTC. Its protein is CATSRDGETQYF. V and J are TRBV15 and TRBJ2-5; D remains ambiguous. There are 12 residues in the CDR3. V lost 0 bases and J 5 bases, leaving 4 bases between the germline ends. Germline V gene data show CDR1 as LNHNV and CDR2 as YYDKDF (reference sequence).

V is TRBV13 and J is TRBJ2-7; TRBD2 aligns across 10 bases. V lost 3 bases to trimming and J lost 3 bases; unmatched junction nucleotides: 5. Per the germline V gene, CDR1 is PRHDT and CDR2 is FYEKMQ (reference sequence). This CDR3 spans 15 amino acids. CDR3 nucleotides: TGTGCCAGCAGCTTCCGGACTAGCGGAGGCTACGAGCAGTACTTC. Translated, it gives CASSFRTSGGYEQYF.

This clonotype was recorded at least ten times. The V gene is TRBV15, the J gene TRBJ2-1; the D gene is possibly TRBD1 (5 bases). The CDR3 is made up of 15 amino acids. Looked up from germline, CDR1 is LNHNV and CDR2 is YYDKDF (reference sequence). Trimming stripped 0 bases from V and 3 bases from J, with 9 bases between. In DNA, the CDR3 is TGTGCCACCAGCAGAGAAACCGACAGCTACAATGAGCAGTTCTTC. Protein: CATSRETDSYNEQFF.

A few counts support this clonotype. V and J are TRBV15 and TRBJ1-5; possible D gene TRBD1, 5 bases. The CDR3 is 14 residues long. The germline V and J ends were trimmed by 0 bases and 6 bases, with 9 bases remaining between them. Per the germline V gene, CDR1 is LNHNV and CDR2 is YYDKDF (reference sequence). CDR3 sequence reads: CATSRERGIQPQHF. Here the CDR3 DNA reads TGTGCCACCAGCAGAGAAAGGGGAATTCAGCCCCAGCATTTT.